This T cell receptor (beta chain) was recorded in a study of post-analysis software for immune sequencing data. Across the study: Relapsing-remitting, secondary progressive and progressive-relapsing multiple sclerosis were all included among the disease courses.

Incorporated into the TCR beta cDNA libraries were unique molecular identifiers, which served to reduce PCR and sequencing biases. T cells numbering about 0.95 to 11 million gave rise to roughly 0.5 million cDNA molecules. MiXCR, applied by TCRdb to the PCR reads, yields one record per CDR3 protein. The repertoire consists of roughly 540,000 distinct CDR3 sequences, with approximately 34% occurring once and the leading ten covering approximately 6%. Deletions cut 4 bases from V and 3 bases from J, with 15 bases between. In germline, CDR1 is MGHRA, CDR2 YSYEKL. The CDR3 is made up of 15 amino acids. This clonotype was found many times. Its antigen is undetermined. Study-wide results and caveats: Patients used about five TRBV segments, including TRBV5-6, TRBV5-1 and TRBV20-1, more often than controls.

The TCR sequence derives from a girl aged 2-17 years with multiple sclerosis. This chain links TRBV4-1 with TRBJ2-5; D unresolved. The sequenced sample was blood. CDR3 residues: CASSPTNSRKETQYF. The CDR3 DNA sequence: TGCGCCAGCAGCCCTACAAATAGCAGGAAAGAGACCCAGTACTTC.